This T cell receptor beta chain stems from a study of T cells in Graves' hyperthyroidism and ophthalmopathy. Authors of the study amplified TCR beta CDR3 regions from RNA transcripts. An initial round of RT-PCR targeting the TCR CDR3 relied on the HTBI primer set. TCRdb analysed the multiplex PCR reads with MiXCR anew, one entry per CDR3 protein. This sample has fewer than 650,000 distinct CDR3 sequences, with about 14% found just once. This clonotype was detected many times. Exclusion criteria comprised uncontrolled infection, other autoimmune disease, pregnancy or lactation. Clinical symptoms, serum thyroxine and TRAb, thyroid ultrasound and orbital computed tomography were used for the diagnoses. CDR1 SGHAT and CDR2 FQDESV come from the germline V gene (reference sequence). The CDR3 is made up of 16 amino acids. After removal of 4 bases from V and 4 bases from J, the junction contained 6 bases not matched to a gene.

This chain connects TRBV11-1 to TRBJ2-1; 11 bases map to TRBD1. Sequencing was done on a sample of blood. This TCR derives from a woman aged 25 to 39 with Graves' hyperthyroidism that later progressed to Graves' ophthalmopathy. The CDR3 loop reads CASSSPGTGGYNEQFF. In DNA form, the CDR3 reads TGTGCCAGCAGCTCCCCAGGGACAGGGGGATACAATGAGCAGTTCTTC.